Listed below are T cell receptor beta chains from one sample, sequenced in a study of cytomegalovirus exposure and HLA in healthy donors. Some clones are missing from TCRdb's copy, which holds only in-frame ones; the method was immunoSEQ multiplex PCR. The sample carries approximately 150,000 clones, about four fifths recorded once. The sample taken for sequencing was PBMCs. The receptors were sampled from a man younger than 45 in good health and CMV-seronegative. CDR3s include the opening cysteine and the closing phenylalanine or tryptophan. Each record gives: CDR3 protein, clone size, J gene, V gene. The listing skips clone size in some rows; elsewhere it reads once, few, many or a size class.

CASSPTRDTQYF	.	TRBJ2-3	TRBV7-9
CAWSYQGNTEAFF	.	TRBJ1-1	TRBV30
CASRLGLAGVSHRNNEQFF	once	TRBJ2-1	TRBV7-6
CASSLAGQGNTGELFF	.	TRBJ2-2	TRBV27
CASRYRVGYTF	.	TRBJ1-2	TRBV19
CASSATGTGLYEQYF	.	.	TRBV6-5
CASSLLGSGGRNEQFF	.	TRBJ2-1	TRBV5-5
CASSSDRRRNTIYF	.	TRBJ1-3	TRBV28
CASLSPGSNGYTF	.	TRBJ1-2	TRBV6-5
CASSEFFRVVSQPQHF	.	TRBJ1-5	TRBV6-1
CASQKSGTDTQYF	.	TRBJ2-3	TRBV5-1
CASRRGGTAYEQYF	.	TRBJ2-7	TRBV28
CASSLAEGSEAFF	.	TRBJ1-1	TRBV5-6
CSVRGRVMNTEAFF	.	TRBJ1-1	TRBV29-1
CASSPSQGPRYEQYF	.	TRBJ2-7	TRBV7-2
CASSVLWGDTGELFF	.	TRBJ2-2	TRBV27
CASSYSGRSTEAFF	.	TRBJ1-1	TRBV6-6
CASSPERVGAYEQYF	.	TRBJ2-7	TRBV7-2
CSSSLSSYEQYF	.	TRBJ2-7	TRBV7-9
CASSHSGVSYNSPLHF	.	TRBJ1-6	TRBV5-1
CATSREQSSYNEQFF	.	TRBJ2-1	TRBV15
CAGHRKGAGSDYGYTF	.	TRBJ1-2	TRBV5-6
CASSHTQGMNTEAFF	.	TRBJ1-1	TRBV5-4
CASSLGLGDKLFF	.	TRBJ1-4	TRBV7-2
CASSEAGGVGETQYF	.	TRBJ2-5	TRBV5-1